The clone carrying this TCR beta chain was observed a few times. Authors' data handling: For nucleated cells, counts were estimated from reference gene primer amplification. The method was immunoSEQ multiplex PCR; TCRdb's version includes in-frame clones alone and lacks a portion of them. That table furnishes V, J and clone size, whereas the DNA furnished D and trimming. The sample shows some 58,000 clones, approximately 78% of them seen only once. CDR3 size: 11 residues. The V end was cut by 4 bases, the J end by 7 bases, with 5 bases between. The data stem from a study of blood T cell repertoires in COVID-19. The overall study: T cells, B-cell-depleted T cells, or PBMCs provided the cDNA or gDNA that served as material.

Seattle-derived patients entered the study during active infection and were followed longitudinally. The receptor was isolated from a man aged 60 to 75 with COVID-19, enrolled during active disease. V and J are TRBV12-3 or TRBV12-4 and TRBJ2-1, with unresolved D. The sequenced material came from peripheral blood. The CDR3 sequence is CASSSLNEQFF. The CDR3 DNA is TGTGCCAGCAGTTCTTTGAATGAGCAGTTCTTC.